The T cell receptor (beta chain) described here comes from a study of T cell responses to AZD1222 COVID-19 vaccine. General observations from the study: Just six or seven AZD1222 recipients tested seropositive at baseline. Mostly white British, mostly female donors; authors suggested clonal diversity may be underestimated.

Generated by immunoSEQ multiplex PCR, the TCRdb table keeps only in-frame clones and is missing some. There are tens of thousands of clones in the sample; 86% occur only once, and about 7.1% lies in the top ten. About this clone itself: The antigen remains undetermined.

Germline lookup yields CDR1 SGDLS and CDR2 YYNGEE. The CDR3 runs to 14 residues. Trimming took off 3 bases at V and 5 bases at J, with 11 bases between the two ends. The rearrangement links TRBV9 to TRBJ1-4, with a weak D call TRBD1 (6 bases). This receptor was identified in an adult who received the AZD1222 COVID-19 vaccine. The sequences come from peripheral blood, collected 28 days after the second AZD1222 dose. CDR3 coding DNA: TGTGCCAGCAGCGGAGGACAGATGAATGAAAAACTGTTTTTT. Protein sequence: CASSGGQMNEKLFF.